The 32 T cell receptor beta chains reported below all come from one sample, sequenced in a study of blood T cell repertoires in COVID-19. Clones were sequenced by immunoSEQ multiplex PCR, and TCRdb holds only the in-frame ones, with some missing. Among roughly 170,000 clones listed, around 87% were seen once. Sequencing used peripheral blood. The receptors here all came from a middle-aged man with active or convalescent COVID-19.

CDR3 in amino acids: CASSLDQSGTGVYEQYF. The CDR3 region has the DNA TGTGCCAGCAGCTTAGATCAGAGCGGGACAGGGGTCTACGAGCAGTACTTC. The V call is TRBV11-2, the J call TRBJ2-7; 10 bases line up with TRBD1. Trimming removed 0 bases from V and 3 bases from J; junction bases left unmatched: 8. The CDR3 runs 17 residues. CDR1 SGHAT and CDR2 FQNNGV come from the germline V gene.

The chain is built from TRBV6-2 or TRBV6-3 and TRBJ2-5; D gene unclear. The V end lost 2 bases, the J end lost 4 bases, and 8 bases lay between the germline ends. The CDR3 has 13 amino acids. Germline V CDR1 and CDR2: MNHEY, SVGEGT. As DNA, the CDR3 is TGTGCCAGCAGTTACCCGCCCGGAGAGACCCAGTACTTC. Protein: CASSYPPGETQYF.

This rearrangement joins TRBV5-1 to TRBJ2-7, with a weak D call TRBD1 (5 bases). CDR1 is SGHRS, CDR2 YFSETQ, per germline. Deletions cut 0 bases from V and 2 bases from J, with 12 bases between. CDR3 length: 15 residues. The CDR3 spells CASSLGQLFPYEQYF. Written as DNA, the CDR3 is TGCGCCAGCAGCTTGGGACAGCTATTCCCCTACGAGCAGTACTTC.

This chain connects TRBV4-1 to TRBJ1-5; tentatively, D is TRBD1 (6 bases). The CDR3 extends over 16 amino acids. The V end was cut by 3 bases, the J end by 3 bases, with 15 bases between. The V gene's germline CDR1 is MGHRA and CDR2 YSYEKL. The CDR3 loop is CASSQETGSTNQPQHF. In nucleotides, the CDR3 is TGCGCCAGCAGCCAGGAAACAGGGTCAACCAATCAGCCCCAGCATTTT.

The V call is TRBV2, the J call TRBJ2-7; unclear D gene. CDR1 and CDR2 from the germline V gene are SNHLY and FYNNEI. The V and J ends lost 2 bases and 2 bases respectively, with 10 bases between them. CDR3 size: 14 residues. The CDR3 bases are TGTGCCAGCAGTGAACCTCGTATCGCCTACGAGCAGTACTTC. Translation: CASSEPRIAYEQYF.

The CDR3 region is CASSLGVLNTEAFF. The CDR3 DNA is TGTGCCAGCAGCTTAGGGGTTCTGAACACTGAAGCTTTCTTT. The chain carries TRBV14 and TRBJ1-1, with D perhaps TRBD1 (5 bases). The V gene's germline CDR1 is SGHDN and CDR2 FVKESK. The CDR3 loop spans 14 amino acids. The V end lost 5 bases, the J end lost 0 bases, and 10 bases lay between the germline ends.

CDR3 protein: CASSITGGSLGGTQYF. Written as DNA, the CDR3 is TGTGCCAGTAGTATAACGGGGGGGTCCCTGGGCGGGACCCAGTACTTC. V and J are TRBV19 and TRBJ2-5; 8 bases line up with TRBD2. CDR1 and CDR2 (germline): LNHDA, SQIVND (reference sequence). This CDR3 contains 16 residues. The junction had 12 bases not matched to a gene; V was cut back by 2 bases and J by 7 bases. Filled out from reference TRBV19 and TRBJ2-5, the complete variable domain reads DGGITQSPKYLFRKEGQNVTLSCEQNLNHDAMYWYRQDPGQGLRLIYYSQIVNDFQKGDIAEGYSVSREKKESFPLTVTSAQKNPTAFYLCASSITGGSLGGTQYFGPGTRLLVL.

The rearrangement uses TRBV20-1 and TRBJ1-5, with D possibly matching TRBD1 (5 bases). Germline loops: CDR1 DFQATT, CDR2 SNEGSKA (reference sequence). The CDR3 is made up of 15 amino acids. V was clipped by 3 bases and J by 3 bases, with 15 bases between them. CDR3 loop: CSASSGAAVNQPQHF. The CDR3 DNA follows: TGCAGTGCTAGTAGCGGGGCGGCGGTCAATCAGCCCCAGCATTTT.

This clone was recorded only once. V and J are TRBV5-1 and TRBJ2-1, with D possibly TRBD2 on 7 matching bases. CDR3 size: 15 residues. Per the germline V gene, CDR1 is SGHRS and CDR2 is YFSETQ. The V end was cut by 2 bases, the J end by 9 bases, with 18 bases between. For the CDR3, the DNA is TGCGCCAGCAGCTTCTCGGGGGGCAGGACTGGTGAGCAGTTCTTC. Amino acids: CASSFSGGRTGEQFF. Together with reference TRBV5-1 and TRBJ2-1, the CDR3 gives the full variable domain: KAGVTQTPRYLIKTRGQQVTLSCSPISGHRSVSWYQQTPGQGLQFLFEYFSETQRNKGNFPGRFSGRQFSNSRSEMNVSTLELGDSALYLCASSFSGGRTGEQFFGPGTRLTVL.

The chain links TRBV29-1 to TRBJ1-2; weak D call: TRBD1 (5 bases). The germline V gene has CDR1 SQVTM and CDR2 ANQGSEA. The CDR3 consists of 14 residues. The V gene lost 7 bases and the J gene lost 6 bases, with 21 bases spanning the gap. CDR3 in amino acids: CSALEGVGSDGYTF. The DNA for the CDR3 is TGCAGCGCGTTGGAAGGGGTCGGATCGGATGGCTACACCTTC.

This sequence joins TRBV7-8 and TRBJ2-3, with 8 bases that match TRBD1. V trimming: 7 bases; J trimming: 1 base; junction bases outside the gene matches: 4. CDR1 and CDR2 (germline): SGHVS, FQNEAQ. This CDR3 comprises 14 residues. The CDR3 loop reads CASTSDRGTDTQYF. CDR3 bases: TGTGCCAGCACCTCGGACAGGGGCACAGATACGCAGTATTTT.

The rearrangement uses TRBV30 and TRBJ1-4, with 10 bases matching TRBD1. The germline gives CDR1 GTSNPN, CDR2 SVGIG (reference sequence). Losses at the gene ends were 1 base for V and 8 bases for J; bases not matched to a gene: 1. CDR3 length: 13 residues. The chain's CDR3 is CAWSGQGAEKLFF. CDR3 nucleotide sequence: TGTGCCTGGAGTGGACAGGGGGCGGAAAAACTGTTTTTT.

CDR3 coding DNA: TGCGCCAGCGGGACGGCCGGGACAGGGACGGTTCGTTTACGGTATTTT. Protein: CASGTAGTGTVRLRYF. The chain carries TRBV5-1 and TRBJ2-3, with TRBD1 identical over 9 bases. The CDR3 is made up of 16 amino acids. CDR1 is SGHRS and CDR2 is YFSETQ in the germline V gene. The ends lost 7 bases at V and 14 bases at J; junction bases unmatched: 23.

CDR3 sequence: CASREGSKEKLFF. CDR3 bases: TGTGCCAGCAGGGAGGGGAGTAAAGAAAAACTGTTTTTT. This chain joins TRBV12-3 or TRBV12-4 and TRBJ1-4; TRBD1 is a possible D gene (5 bases). V lost 6 bases and J 8 bases, leaving 13 bases between the germline ends. The CDR3 extends over 13 amino acids.

This chain uses TRBV19 with TRBJ1-1, with D tentatively TRBD1 (6 bases). The CDR3 length is 17 residues. Germline CDR1 LNHDA, CDR2 SQIVND (reference sequence). V was pared by 5 bases and J by 4 bases, with 23 bases between. The CDR3 is CASSDRYPQFSVTEAFF. The CDR3 DNA sequence: TGTGCCAGTAGTGACAGGTACCCCCAATTCTCGGTCACTGAAGCTTTCTTT.

Only a few counts were recorded for this clone. The chain combines TRBV2 with TRBJ1-5; D unclear. The CDR3 is 17 residues long. In germline, CDR1 is SNHLY, CDR2 FYNNEI. V was trimmed by 6 bases and J by 0 bases, leaving 18 bases between them. The CDR3, as DNA: TGTGCCAGCAGCTGGACTCCCTTGAGTTATAGCAATCAGCCCCAGCATTTT. It is translated as CASSWTPLSYSNQPQHF.

The genes are TRBV7-2 and TRBJ2-7; 7 nucleotides agree with TRBD2. The CDR3 covers 14 residues. V shed 5 bases and J 4 bases; nucleotides not matched to a gene: 8. Germline V gene lookup returns CDR1 SGHTA and CDR2 FQGNSA. The CDR3 DNA is TGTGCCAGCAGCCGGACTAGGGGTTCGTACGAGCAGTACTTC. This sequence encodes CASSRTRGSYEQYF. The whole variable domain, remainder taken from reference TRBV7-2 and TRBJ2-7, is GAGVSQSPSNKVTEKGKDVELRCDPISGHTALYWYRQSLGQGLEFLIYFQGNSAPDKSGLPSDRFSAERTGGSVSTLTIQRTQQEDSAVYLCASSRTRGSYEQYFGPGTRLTVT.

The rearrangement joins TRBV19 to TRBJ2-7; 8 bases match TRBD2. This CDR3 comprises 18 residues. With V trimmed by 0 bases and J by 1 base, 11 bases remained unmatched. Germline values: CDR1 LNHDA, CDR2 SQIVND (reference sequence). The CDR3 sequence is CASSIDPLVAGFSYEQYF. In DNA, the CDR3 is TGTGCCAGTAGTATAGACCCCCTGGTAGCGGGGTTTTCCTACGAGCAGTACTTC.

The chain is built from TRBV5-8 and TRBJ2-3; no clear D gene. The CDR3 has 14 amino acids. The germline gives CDR1 SGHTS, CDR2 YDEGEE. V lost 5 bases, J lost 1 base, and 11 bases lay in between. Here the CDR3 reads CASSLGYRTDTQYF. For the CDR3, the DNA is TGTGCCAGCAGTCTAGGATACCGCACAGATACGCAGTATTTT.

This clone occurred many times. CDR3 residues: CASSPGMGFYGYTF. CDR3 sequence (DNA): TGTGCCAGCTCCCCCGGGATGGGATTCTATGGCTACACCTTC. The chain combines TRBV18 with TRBJ1-2; D is uncertain. CDR1 KGHSH and CDR2 LQKENI come from the germline V gene. The CDR3 is 14 amino acids. With 6 bases removed from V and 4 bases from J, the gap between germline ends came to 15 bases. Together with reference TRBV18 and TRBJ1-2, the CDR3 gives the full variable domain: NAGVMQNPRHLVRRRGQEARLRCSPMKGHSHVYWYRQLPEEGLKFMVYLQKENIIDESGMPKERFSAEFPKEGPSILRIQQVVRGDSAAYFCASSPGMGFYGYTFGSGTRLTVV.

The V gene is TRBV5-8, the J gene TRBJ2-1; 7 positions agree with TRBD1. CDR3 length equals 12 residues. V lost 0 bases and J lost 15; bases outside the gene matches: 6. Germline V lookup: CDR1 SGHTS, CDR2 YDEGEE. The CDR3 loop reads CASSLVQGYPFF. In DNA, the CDR3 is TGTGCCAGCAGCTTGGTACAGGGGTATCCGTTCTTC.

V and J are TRBV18 and TRBJ1-1; D unclear. The CDR3 runs to 15 residues. V lost 3 bases and J 2 bases, leaving 13 bases between the germline ends. Germline-derived CDR1 and CDR2 are KGHSH and LQKENI. The DNA for the CDR3 is TGTGCCAGCTCACCGGAACAGTACAGCAACACTGAAGCTTTCTTT. Residues: CASSPEQYSNTEAFF.

The chain joins TRBV6-5 to TRBJ1-5; TRBD1 matches 7 bases. The V and J ends lost 10 bases and 2 bases, in that order; junction bases with no gene match: 8. The CDR3 spans 14 residues. Germline values: CDR1 MNHEY, CDR2 SVGAGI. In DNA, the CDR3 is TGTGCCACACAGGGGCCACTTGGCAATCAGCCCCAGCATTTT. Translation gives CATQGPLGNQPQHF.

The chain uses TRBV30 and TRBJ1-5; 7 bases fit TRBD1. The V gene's germline CDR1 is GTSNPN and CDR2 SVGIG (reference sequence). The length of the CDR3 is 14 residues. Trimming cost V 4 bases and J 6 bases; bases outside gene matches: 9. CDR3: CAWKSTGSSQPQHF. The CDR3 bases are TGTGCCTGGAAGTCGACAGGGTCAAGTCAGCCCCAGCATTTT.

The chain employs TRBV7-9 and TRBJ2-5; 9 positions agree with TRBD1. Germline CDR1 is SEHNR and CDR2 is FQNEAQ (reference sequence). The V segment lost 5 bases and the J segment 2 bases; nucleotides outside the gene matches: 9. The CDR3 length is 16 residues. CDR3 DNA: TGTGCCAGCAGCCCTAGAGGGGACAGGGATCAAGAGACCCAGTACTTC. Translating it yields CASSPRGDRDQETQYF.

The V gene is TRBV24-1, the J gene TRBJ2-2, with 8 nucleotides matching TRBD1. This CDR3 comprises 18 residues. The V gene's germline CDR1 is KGHDR and CDR2 SFDVKD. J lost 4 bases, V lost 5 bases, and 14 bases had no gene match. CDR3 residues: CATSGPAGGTRSTGELFF. The CDR3 coding sequence is TGTGCCACCAGTGGCCCCGCAGGGGGCACTAGAAGCACCGGGGAGCTGTTTTTT.

This chain uses TRBV5-1 with TRBJ1-2; 11 positions agree with TRBD1. The CDR3 length is 15 residues. Germline V gene lookup returns CDR1 SGHRS and CDR2 YFSETQ. The ends lost 4 bases at V and 3 bases at J; junction bases unmatched: 5. The CDR3 DNA follows: TGCGCCAGCAGCCAAGGACAGGGGGCAGACTATGGCTACACCTTC. It specifies CASSQGQGADYGYTF.

The V call is TRBV30, the J call TRBJ1-1; D remains unclear. Germline V gene data show CDR1 as GTSNPN and CDR2 as SVGIG (reference sequence). Trimming took 8 bases from V and 1 from J, leaving 8 bases between them. The CDR3 has 11 residues. The CDR3 sequence is CAGGENTEAFF. DNA of the CDR3: TGTGCCGGCGGGGAGAACACTGAAGCTTTCTTT.

This clone has more than one count but fewer than ten. The V gene is TRBV5-1, the J gene TRBJ1-2; 12 bases are shared with TRBD1. This CDR3 contains 15 residues. Germline loops: CDR1 SGHRS, CDR2 YFSETQ. The trim removed 0 bases at V and 8 bases at J, leaving 5 bases unmatched. CDR3 bases: TGCGCCAGCAGCTTGGCGGGACAGGGGGCAGAGGGCTACACCTTC. Encoded protein: CASSLAGQGAEGYTF.

This clone occurred once. This sample includes further DNA sequences coding for the same CDR3. The chain has TRBV7-6 and TRBJ2-5; no firm D call. CDR3 length equals 12 residues. The V gene's germline CDR1 is SGHVS and CDR2 FNYEAQ. V lost 4 bases and J lost 3, with 6 bases in between. The CDR3: CASSSREETQYF. In DNA, the CDR3 is TGTGCCAGCAGCTCAAGAGAAGAGACCCAGTACTTC.

V and J are TRBV6-4 and TRBJ2-3; D may be TRBD2 (5 bases). The CDR3 is 13 amino acids. V gave up 4 bases and J gave up 6 bases, with 11 bases separating them. Germline CDR1 MRHNA, CDR2 SNTAGT. The CDR3 loop reads CASSVLAGDTQYF. DNA of the CDR3: TGTGCCAGCAGTGTGCTAGCTGGTGATACGCAGTATTTT.

This clone was detected a few times. The chain carries TRBV7-9 and TRBJ2-7, with TRBD1 as a possible D gene (6 bases). This CDR3 has 15 amino acids. Germline V gene lookup returns CDR1 SEHNR and CDR2 FQNEAQ (reference sequence). The V and J ends lost 5 bases and 4 bases respectively, with 18 bases between them. In nucleotides, the CDR3 is TGTGCCAGCAGCGAAAACAGGGTTGAGGGGTACGAGCAGTACTTC. Its protein is CASSENRVEGYEQYF.